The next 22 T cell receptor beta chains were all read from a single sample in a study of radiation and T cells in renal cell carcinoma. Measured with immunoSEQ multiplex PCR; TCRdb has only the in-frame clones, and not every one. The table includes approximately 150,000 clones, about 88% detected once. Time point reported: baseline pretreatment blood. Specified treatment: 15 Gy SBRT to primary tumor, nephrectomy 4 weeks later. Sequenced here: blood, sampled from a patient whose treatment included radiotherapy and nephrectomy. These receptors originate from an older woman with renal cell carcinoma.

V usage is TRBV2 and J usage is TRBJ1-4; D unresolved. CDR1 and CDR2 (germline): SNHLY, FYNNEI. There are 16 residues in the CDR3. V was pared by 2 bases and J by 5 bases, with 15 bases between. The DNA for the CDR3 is TGTGCCAGCAGTGAACGCCAACCGGGGTCAAATGAAAAACTGTTTTTT. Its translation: CASSERQPGSNEKLFF.

The CDR3, as DNA: TGCAGTGCTAGAGTGGGTGGCTACACCTTC. Amino acids: CSARVGGYTF. This rearrangement joins TRBV20-1 to TRBJ1-2; D remains unclear. V lost 1 base and J lost 7, with 4 bases in between. The germline V gene has CDR1 DFQATT and CDR2 SNEGSKA (reference sequence). This CDR3 region has 10 residues.

The CDR3 sequence: CASSQVSPGKNIQYF. The DNA of the CDR3 is TGCGCCAGCAGCCAAGTAAGTCCCGGCAAAAACATTCAGTACTTC. The chain combines TRBV4-3 with TRBJ2-4; D is unclear. The CDR3 contains 15 residues. CDR1 is LGHNA and CDR2 is YSLEER in the germline V gene. Trimming took 1 base from V and 3 from J, leaving 10 bases between them.

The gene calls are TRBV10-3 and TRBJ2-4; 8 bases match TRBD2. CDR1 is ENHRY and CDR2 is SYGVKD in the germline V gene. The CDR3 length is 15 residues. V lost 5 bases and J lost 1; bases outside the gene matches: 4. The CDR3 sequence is CAISFGGAAKNIQYF. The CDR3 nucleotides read TGTGCCATCAGTTTCGGGGGGGCTGCCAAAAACATTCAGTACTTC.

The CDR3 region is CASSLDWGGGATDTQYF. CDR3 bases: TGTGCCAGCAGCTTAGACTGGGGCGGGGGAGCCACAGATACGCAGTATTTT. J is TRBJ2-3 and V is TRBV7-2; 7 bases fit TRBD2. Germline trimming cut 1 base from V and 2 bases from J; bases unmatched to any gene: 9. The germline V gene encodes CDR1 SGHTA and CDR2 FQGNSA. The CDR3 spans 17 residues.

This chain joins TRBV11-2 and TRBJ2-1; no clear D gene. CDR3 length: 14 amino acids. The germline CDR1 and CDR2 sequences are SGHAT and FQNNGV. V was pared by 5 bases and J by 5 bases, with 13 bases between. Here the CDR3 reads CASSSLLGNNEQFF. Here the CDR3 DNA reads TGTGCCAGCAGCAGTCTGCTTGGCAACAATGAGCAGTTCTTC.

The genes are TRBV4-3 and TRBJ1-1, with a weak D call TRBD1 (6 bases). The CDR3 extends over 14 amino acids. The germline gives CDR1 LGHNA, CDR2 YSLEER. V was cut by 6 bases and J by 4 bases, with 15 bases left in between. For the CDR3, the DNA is TGCGCCAGCAGAATATTCCAGGGGAGCACTGAAGCTTTCTTT. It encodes CASRIFQGSTEAFF.

Here the CDR3 DNA reads TGTGCCAGTAGTATAGTGGACGACGAGACCCAGTACTTC. Translating gives CASSIVDDETQYF. The V and J genes are TRBV19 and TRBJ2-5, with D uncertain. Trimming removed 1 base from V and 5 bases from J, with 8 bases in between. This CDR3 has 13 amino acids. CDR1 LNHDA and CDR2 SQIVND come from the germline V gene (reference sequence).

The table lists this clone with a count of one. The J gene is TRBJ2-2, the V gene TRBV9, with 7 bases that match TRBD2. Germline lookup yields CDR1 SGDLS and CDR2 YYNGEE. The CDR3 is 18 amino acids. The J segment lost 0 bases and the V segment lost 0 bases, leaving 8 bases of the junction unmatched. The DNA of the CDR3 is TGTGCCAGCAGCGTAGAGGGAGGGTTCGCCGCGAACACCGGGGAGCTGTTTTTT. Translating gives CASSVEGGFAANTGELFF.

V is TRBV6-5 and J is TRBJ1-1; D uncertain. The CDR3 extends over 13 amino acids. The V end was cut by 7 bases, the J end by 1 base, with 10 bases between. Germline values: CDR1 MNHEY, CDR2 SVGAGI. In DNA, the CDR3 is TGTGCCAGCACCAACCCGGGGAACACTGAAGCTTTCTTT. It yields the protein CASTNPGNTEAFF.

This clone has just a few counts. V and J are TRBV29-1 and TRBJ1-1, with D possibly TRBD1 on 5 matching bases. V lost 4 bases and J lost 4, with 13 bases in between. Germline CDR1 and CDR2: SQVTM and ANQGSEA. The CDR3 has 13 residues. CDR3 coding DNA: TGCAGCGTTGTAACCTTAGGGGCCACTGAAGCTTTCTTT. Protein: CSVVTLGATEAFF.

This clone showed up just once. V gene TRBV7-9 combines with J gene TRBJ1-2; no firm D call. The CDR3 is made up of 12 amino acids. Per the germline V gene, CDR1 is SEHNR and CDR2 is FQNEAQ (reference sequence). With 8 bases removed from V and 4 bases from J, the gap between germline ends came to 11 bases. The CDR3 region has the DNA TGTGCCAGCCGGCGGTCCACCTATGGCTACACCTTC. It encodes CASRRSTYGYTF.

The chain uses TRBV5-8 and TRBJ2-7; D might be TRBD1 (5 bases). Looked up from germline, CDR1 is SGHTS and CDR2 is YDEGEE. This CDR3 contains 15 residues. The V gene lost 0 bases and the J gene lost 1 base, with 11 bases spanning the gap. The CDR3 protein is CASSLGQLYSYEQYF. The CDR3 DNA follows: TGTGCCAGCAGCTTGGGACAGTTATATTCCTACGAGCAGTACTTC.

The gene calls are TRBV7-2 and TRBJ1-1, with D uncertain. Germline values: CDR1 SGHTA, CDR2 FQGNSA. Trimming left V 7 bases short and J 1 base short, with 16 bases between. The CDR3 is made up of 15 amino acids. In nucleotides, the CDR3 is TGTGCCAGCATCCTGGGCGGGATCAGGAACACTGAAGCTTTCTTT. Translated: CASILGGIRNTEAFF.

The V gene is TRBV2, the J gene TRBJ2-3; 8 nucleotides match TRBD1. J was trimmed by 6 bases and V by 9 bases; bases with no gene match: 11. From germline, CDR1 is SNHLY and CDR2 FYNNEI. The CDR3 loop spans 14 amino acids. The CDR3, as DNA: TGTGCCAGGAACTCAGGGGGCGCAAGGGATACGCAGTATTTT. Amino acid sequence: CARNSGGARDTQYF.

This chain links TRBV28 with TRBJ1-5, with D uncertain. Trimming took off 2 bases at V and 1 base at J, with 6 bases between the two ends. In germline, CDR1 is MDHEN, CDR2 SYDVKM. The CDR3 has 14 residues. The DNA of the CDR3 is TGTGCCAGCAGTTTAGGAGACAGCAATCAGCCCCAGCATTTT. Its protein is CASSLGDSNQPQHF.

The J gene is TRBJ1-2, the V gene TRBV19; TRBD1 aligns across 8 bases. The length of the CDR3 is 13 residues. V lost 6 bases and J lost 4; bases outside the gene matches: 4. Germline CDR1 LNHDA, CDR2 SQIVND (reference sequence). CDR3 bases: TGTGCCAGTAGCAGGACAGGGTTCTATGGCTACACCTTC. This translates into CASSRTGFYGYTF.

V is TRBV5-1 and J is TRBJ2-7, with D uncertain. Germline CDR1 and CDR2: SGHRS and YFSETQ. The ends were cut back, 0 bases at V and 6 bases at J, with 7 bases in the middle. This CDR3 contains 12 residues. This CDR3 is CASSLADGEQYF. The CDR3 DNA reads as TGCGCCAGCAGCTTGGCCGACGGCGAGCAGTACTTC.

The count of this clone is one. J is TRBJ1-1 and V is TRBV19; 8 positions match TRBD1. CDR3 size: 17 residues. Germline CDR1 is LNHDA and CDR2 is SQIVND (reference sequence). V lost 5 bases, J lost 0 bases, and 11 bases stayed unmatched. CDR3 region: CASSVRQGLLMNTEAFF. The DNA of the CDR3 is TGTGCCAGTAGTGTAAGACAGGGGCTTTTAATGAACACTGAAGCTTTCTTT.

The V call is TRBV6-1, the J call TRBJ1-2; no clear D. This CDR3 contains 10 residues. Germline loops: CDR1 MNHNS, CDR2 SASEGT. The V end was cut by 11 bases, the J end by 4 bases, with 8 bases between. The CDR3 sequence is CAGSTYGYTF. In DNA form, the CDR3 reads TGTGCCGGCTCCACCTATGGCTACACCTTC.

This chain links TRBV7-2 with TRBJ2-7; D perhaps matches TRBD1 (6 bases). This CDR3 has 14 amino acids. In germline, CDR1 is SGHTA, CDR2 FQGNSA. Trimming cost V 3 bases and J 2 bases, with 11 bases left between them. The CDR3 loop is CASSLDGGPYEQYF. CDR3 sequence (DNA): TGTGCCAGCAGCTTGGATGGGGGCCCCTACGAGCAGTACTTC.

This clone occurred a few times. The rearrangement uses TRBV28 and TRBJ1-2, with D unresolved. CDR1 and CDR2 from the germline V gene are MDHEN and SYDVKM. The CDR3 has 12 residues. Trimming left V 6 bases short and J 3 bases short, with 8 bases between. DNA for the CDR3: TGTGCCAGCAGCGCGACACACTATGGCTACACCTTC. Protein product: CASSATHYGYTF.